This is a list of T cell receptor beta chains from one sample in a study of shared clonotypes between healthy human individuals. Measured with immunoSEQ multiplex PCR; TCRdb has only the in-frame clones, and not every one. The sample has about 590,000 clones, less than 97% seen once; the top ten hold less than 0.13%. The specimen was naive CD8+ T cells sorted from blood. The receptors shown here come from a woman younger than 45 in good health. The CDR3 runs from the conserved cysteine through the conserved F or W. D genes are given only for firm matches. The size of a clone is reported for some rows only, either as once, few or many, or as a class for expanded clones.

j_gene: TRBJ2-5; d_gene: -; abundance: -; v_gene: TRBV27; CDR3aa: CASSQSLETQYF; CDR3nt: TGTGCCAGCAGTCAGTCCCTCGAGACCCAGTACTTC
j_gene: TRBJ2-7; d_gene: TRBD1; abundance: -; v_gene: TRBV9; CDR3aa: CASSGQGAGEQYF; CDR3nt: TGTGCCAGCAGCGGACAGGGGGCGGGCGAGCAGTACTTC
j_gene: TRBJ2-1; d_gene: -; abundance: -; v_gene: TRBV27; CDR3aa: CASSSRTAYNEQFF; CDR3nt: TGTGCCAGCAGTTCTCGGACCGCTTACAATGAGCAGTTCTTC
j_gene: TRBJ2-7; d_gene: -; abundance: -; v_gene: TRBV6-5; CDR3aa: CASSSSLDSRYEQYF; CDR3nt: TGTGCCAGCAGTTCAAGCCTGGACAGCCGCTACGAGCAGTACTTC
j_gene: TRBJ2-7; d_gene: TRBD1; abundance: -; v_gene: TRBV19; CDR3aa: CASSSRDRGYEQYF; CDR3nt: TGTGCCAGTAGTTCCCGGGACAGGGGTTACGAGCAGTACTTC
j_gene: TRBJ2-7; d_gene: TRBD1; abundance: -; v_gene: TRBV5-1; CDR3aa: CASSHQDRDSEQYF; CDR3nt: TGCGCCAGCAGCCACCAAGACAGGGATTCCGAGCAGTACTTC
j_gene: TRBJ2-1; d_gene: -; abundance: -; v_gene: TRBV9; CDR3aa: CASTKRGSGDEQFF; CDR3nt: TGTGCCAGCACAAAGAGGGGATCCGGGGATGAGCAGTTCTTC
j_gene: TRBJ2-2; d_gene: TRBD2; abundance: -; v_gene: TRBV9; CDR3aa: CASSFGLADTGELFF; CDR3nt: TGTGCCAGCAGCTTCGGACTAGCGGACACCGGGGAGCTGTTTTTT
j_gene: TRBJ2-7; d_gene: TRBD2; abundance: -; v_gene: TRBV28; CDR3aa: CASGLAGTAYEQYF; CDR3nt: TGTGCCAGCGGACTAGCGGGGACAGCCTACGAGCAGTACTTC
j_gene: TRBJ2-1; d_gene: -; abundance: -; v_gene: TRBV4-1; CDR3aa: CASSQEDYYNEQFF; CDR3nt: TGCGCCAGCAGCCAAGAGGACTACTACAATGAGCAGTTCTTC
j_gene: TRBJ1-2; d_gene: TRBD1; abundance: -; v_gene: TRBV28; CDR3aa: CASSPTGGWYGYTF; CDR3nt: TGTGCCAGCAGTCCTACAGGGGGCTGGTATGGCTACACCTTC
j_gene: TRBJ1-1; d_gene: TRBD1; abundance: -; v_gene: TRBV27; CDR3aa: CASSSGGRTEAFF; CDR3nt: TGTGCCAGCAGTTCAGGGGGCCGGACTGAAGCTTTCTTT
j_gene: TRBJ1-1; d_gene: -; abundance: few; v_gene: TRBV29-1; CDR3aa: CSVELGTEAFF; CDR3nt: TGCAGCGTTGAACTGGGCACTGAAGCTTTCTTT
j_gene: TRBJ2-7; d_gene: -; abundance: -; v_gene: TRBV7-9; CDR3aa: CASSLANYEQYF; CDR3nt: TGTGCCAGCAGCTTAGCTAACTACGAGCAGTACTTC
j_gene: TRBJ2-7; d_gene: -; abundance: -; v_gene: TRBV29-1; CDR3aa: CSVAGISYEQYF; CDR3nt: TGCAGCGTGGCCGGGATTTCCTACGAGCAGTACTTC
j_gene: TRBJ2-1; d_gene: -; abundance: -; v_gene: TRBV19; CDR3aa: CASSISWIDEQFF; CDR3nt: TGTGCCAGTAGTATCTCCTGGATCGATGAGCAGTTCTTC
j_gene: TRBJ2-3; d_gene: -; abundance: -; v_gene: TRBV7-9; CDR3aa: CASSFSGPIDTQYF; CDR3nt: TGTGCCAGCAGCTTCTCGGGCCCTATTGATACGCAGTATTTT
j_gene: TRBJ1-5; d_gene: -; abundance: -; v_gene: TRBV7-9; CDR3aa: CASSQSNEGVGNQPQHF; CDR3nt: TGTGCCAGCAGCCAATCCAATGAGGGGGTCGGCAATCAGCCCCAGCATTTT
j_gene: TRBJ2-7; d_gene: -; abundance: -; v_gene: TRBV4-1; CDR3aa: CASSQNRRGYEQYF; CDR3nt: TGCGCCAGCAGCCAGAACAGGAGGGGCTACGAGCAGTACTTC
j_gene: TRBJ2-2; d_gene: -; abundance: -; v_gene: TRBV2; CDR3aa: CASGGSGAMNTGELFF; CDR3nt: TGTGCCAGCGGTGGTTCGGGGGCCATGAACACCGGGGAGCTGTTTTTT
j_gene: TRBJ2-3; d_gene: TRBD2; abundance: -; v_gene: TRBV4-1; CDR3aa: CASSFPGLAGSDTQYF; CDR3nt: TGCGCCAGCAGCTTTCCGGGACTAGCGGGATCAGATACGCAGTATTTT
j_gene: TRBJ2-7; d_gene: TRBD1; abundance: -; v_gene: TRBV7-9; CDR3aa: CASSMTGTDYEQYF; CDR3nt: TGTGCCAGCAGCATGACCGGGACAGATTACGAGCAGTACTTC
j_gene: TRBJ2-5; d_gene: -; abundance: -; v_gene: TRBV21-1; CDR3aa: CASSRVAGPSGETQYF; CDR3nt: TGTGCCAGCAGCCGTGTGGCAGGGCCATCGGGAGAGACCCAGTACTTC
j_gene: TRBJ2-1; d_gene: TRBD1; abundance: -; v_gene: TRBV28; CDR3aa: CASSVGQYHEQFF; CDR3nt: TGTGCCAGCAGTGTGGGACAGTATCATGAGCAGTTCTTC
j_gene: TRBJ1-5; d_gene: -; abundance: -; v_gene: TRBV27; CDR3aa: CASSLSMGLSNQPQHF; CDR3nt: TGTGCCAGCAGTTTATCGATGGGACTTAGCAATCAGCCCCAGCATTTT
j_gene: TRBJ1-4; d_gene: -; abundance: -; v_gene: TRBV28; CDR3aa: CASNRGYEKLFF; CDR3nt: TGTGCCAGCAATAGGGGTTATGAAAAACTGTTTTTT
j_gene: TRBJ1-2; d_gene: -; abundance: -; v_gene: TRBV2; CDR3aa: CASSDLITDYGYTF; CDR3nt: TGTGCCAGCAGTGATTTGATAACGGATTATGGCTACACCTTC
j_gene: TRBJ2-1; d_gene: -; abundance: -; v_gene: TRBV10-2; CDR3aa: CASSGQRYEQFF; CDR3nt: TGCGCCAGTTCAGGGCAGAGGTATGAGCAGTTCTTC
j_gene: TRBJ2-3; d_gene: -; abundance: -; v_gene: TRBV6-5; CDR3aa: CASSYWRGLGTDTQYF; CDR3nt: TGTGCCAGCAGTTACTGGAGGGGCCTTGGCACAGATACGCAGTATTTT
j_gene: TRBJ2-7; d_gene: -; abundance: -; v_gene: TRBV6-1; CDR3aa: CASSGSQGALGIYEQYF; CDR3nt: TGTGCCAGCAGTGGATCTCAAGGGGCCTTGGGAATTTACGAGCAGTACTTC
j_gene: TRBJ2-1; d_gene: TRBD1; abundance: -; v_gene: TRBV27; CDR3aa: CASSHRDSSYNEQFF; CDR3nt: TGTGCCAGCAGTCACCGGGACAGTTCCTACAATGAGCAGTTCTTC
j_gene: TRBJ2-7; d_gene: TRBD1; abundance: -; v_gene: TRBV19; CDR3aa: CASITRQGGKRINPTYEQYF; CDR3nt: TGTGCCAGTATCACTCGGCAAGGGGGCAAACGCATAAACCCAACCTACGAGCAGTACTTC
j_gene: TRBJ1-3; d_gene: -; abundance: -; v_gene: TRBV5-4; CDR3aa: CASSQLPGPGNTIYF; CDR3nt: TGTGCCAGCAGCCAGCTGCCCGGGCCAGGAAACACCATATATTTT
j_gene: TRBJ2-7; d_gene: TRBD2; abundance: -; v_gene: TRBV28; CDR3aa: CASSFGGRAYEQYF; CDR3nt: TGTGCCAGCAGTTTCGGCGGGAGGGCCTACGAGCAGTACTTC
j_gene: TRBJ2-7; d_gene: TRBD1; abundance: -; v_gene: TRBV28; CDR3aa: CASSSVDRVGTEQYF; CDR3nt: TGTGCCAGCAGTTCCGTGGACAGGGTAGGCACCGAGCAGTACTTC
j_gene: TRBJ2-1; d_gene: -; abundance: once; v_gene: TRBV7-9; CDR3aa: CASSLERVIGNEQFF; CDR3nt: TGTGCCAGCAGCTTAGAGAGGGTTATCGGGAATGAGCAGTTCTTC